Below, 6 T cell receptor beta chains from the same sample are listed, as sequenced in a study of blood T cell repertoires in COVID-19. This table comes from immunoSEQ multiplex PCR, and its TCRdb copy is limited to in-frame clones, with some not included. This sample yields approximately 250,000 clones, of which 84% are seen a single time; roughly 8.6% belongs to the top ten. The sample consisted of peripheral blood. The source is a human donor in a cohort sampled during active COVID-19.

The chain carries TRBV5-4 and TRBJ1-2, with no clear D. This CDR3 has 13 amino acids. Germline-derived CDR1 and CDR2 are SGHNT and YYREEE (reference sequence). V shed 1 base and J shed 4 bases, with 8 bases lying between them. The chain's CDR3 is CASSLRDSYGYTF. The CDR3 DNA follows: TGTGCCAGCAGCTTGAGAGATTCCTATGGCTACACCTTC. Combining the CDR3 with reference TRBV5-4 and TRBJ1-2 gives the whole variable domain ETGVTQSPTHLIKTRGQQVTLRCSSQSGHNTVSWYQQALGQGPQFIFQYYREEENGRGNFPPRFSGLQFPNYSSELNVNALELDDSALYLCASSLRDSYGYTFGSGTRLTVV.

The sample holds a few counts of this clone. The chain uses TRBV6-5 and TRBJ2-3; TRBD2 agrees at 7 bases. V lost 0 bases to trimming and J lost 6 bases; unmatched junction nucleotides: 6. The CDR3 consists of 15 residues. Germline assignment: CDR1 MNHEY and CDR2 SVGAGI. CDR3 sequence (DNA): TGTGCCAGCAGTTACTCTCGGGGAGGGAGGGATACGCAGTATTTT. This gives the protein CASSYSRGGRDTQYF.

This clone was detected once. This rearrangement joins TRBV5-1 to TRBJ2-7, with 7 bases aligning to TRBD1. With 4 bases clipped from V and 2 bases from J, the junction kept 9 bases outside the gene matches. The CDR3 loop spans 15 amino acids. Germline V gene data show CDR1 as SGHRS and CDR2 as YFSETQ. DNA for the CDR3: TGCGCCAGCAGCCCCGGACAGGCCGTACCCTACGAGCAGTACTTC. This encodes CASSPGQAVPYEQYF.

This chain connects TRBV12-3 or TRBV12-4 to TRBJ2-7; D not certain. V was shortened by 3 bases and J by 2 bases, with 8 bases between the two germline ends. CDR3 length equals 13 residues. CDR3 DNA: TGTGCCAGCAGTTTCGCGCTTCCCTACGAGCAGTACTTC. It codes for CASSFALPYEQYF.

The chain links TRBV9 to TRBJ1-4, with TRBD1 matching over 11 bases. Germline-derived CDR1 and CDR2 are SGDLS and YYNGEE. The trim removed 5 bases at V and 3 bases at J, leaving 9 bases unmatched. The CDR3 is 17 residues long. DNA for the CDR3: TGTGCCAGCAGTGCCGGGACAGGGGGTACCGCTAATGAAAAACTGTTTTTT. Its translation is CASSAGTGGTANEKLFF.

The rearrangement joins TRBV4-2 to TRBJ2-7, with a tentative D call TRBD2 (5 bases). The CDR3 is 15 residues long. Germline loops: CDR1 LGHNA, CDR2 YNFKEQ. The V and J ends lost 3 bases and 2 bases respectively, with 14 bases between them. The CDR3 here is CASSHPSGKTYEQYF. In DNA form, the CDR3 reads TGTGCCAGCAGCCACCCCTCGGGAAAGACCTACGAGCAGTACTTC.